The next 17 T cell receptor beta chains were all read from a single sample in a study of identical twins. TCRdb independently ran MiXCR on the 5' RACE reads; one entry per CDR3 protein. The table includes 400,000 to 550,000 distinct CDR3 sequences, under 25% detected once. This same sample was also part of a study on T cells expressing NK-cell markers.

The sequencing input was CD4+ T cells sorted from blood. These receptors were taken from a woman aged 18-30 years in good health.

The chain carries TRBV20-1 and TRBJ2-1; D is ambiguous. The V end lost 0 bases, the J end lost 5 bases, and 20 bases lay between the germline ends. The germline V gene encodes CDR1 DFQATT and CDR2 SNEGSKA (reference sequence). This CDR3 is 17 amino acids long. CDR3 DNA sequence: TGCAGTGCTAGAGAGCAAGGGCGCTATAGGGCAGACAATGAGCAGTTCTTC. Translation: CSAREQGRYRADNEQFF.

CDR3 loop: CASSPAAGDTQYF. The CDR3 nucleotides are TGCGCCAGCAGTCCCGCGGCAGGAGATACGCAGTATTTT. The V and J genes are TRBV5-1 and TRBJ2-3; D ambiguous. The V gene lost 5 bases and the J gene lost 5 bases, with 12 bases spanning the gap. The germline gives CDR1 SGHRS, CDR2 YFSETQ. This CDR3 is 13 amino acids long.

This clonotype occurred a few times. V is TRBV2 and J is TRBJ2-3; 9 nucleotides align to TRBD1. Trimming at V came to 7 bases and at J to 4 bases, leaving 6 bases not matched to a gene. CDR1 SNHLY and CDR2 FYNNEI come from the germline V gene. The CDR3 has 14 amino acids. The CDR3 reads CASTRDRAADTQYF. As DNA, the CDR3 is TGTGCCAGCACCCGGGACAGGGCGGCAGATACGCAGTATTTT.

The V call is TRBV12-3 or TRBV12-4, the J call TRBJ2-7; TRBD2 aligns across 16 bases. The CDR3 length is 15 residues. V lost 5 bases and J lost 7; bases outside the gene matches: 5. This CDR3 is CASSLGTSGRGEQYF. CDR3 nucleotides: TGTGCCAGCAGTCTAGGGACTAGCGGGAGGGGAGAGCAGTACTTC.

V usage is TRBV6-2 or TRBV6-3 and J usage is TRBJ2-1; no clear D. The CDR3 is made up of 11 amino acids. Trimming took off 8 bases at V and 4 bases at J, with 6 bases between the two ends. CDR1 is MNHEY and CDR2 is SVGEGT in the germline V gene. The CDR3 DNA reads as TGTGCCAGCTACGATTACAATGAGCAGTTCTTC. Translated, it gives CASYDYNEQFF.

The gene calls are TRBV29-1 and TRBJ2-6; D uncertain. V shed 4 bases and J shed 2 bases, with 6 bases lying between them. Looked up from germline, CDR1 is SQVTM and CDR2 is ANQGSEA. This CDR3 has 13 residues. CDR3 DNA sequence: TGCAGCGTTGGGAAAGCTGGGGCCAACGTCCTGACTTTC. It yields the protein CSVGKAGANVLTF.

The gene calls are TRBV5-6 and TRBJ1-6; 8 nucleotides agree with TRBD1. Trimming at V came to 3 bases and at J to 10 bases, leaving 9 bases not matched to a gene. Germline V gene sequence: CDR1 SGHDT, CDR2 YYEEEE. This CDR3 has 15 amino acids. The CDR3, as DNA: TGTGCCAGCAGCTACTCAGACAGGGGTGGCTCACCCCTCCACTTT. This encodes CASSYSDRGGSPLHF. The entire variable domain, with the rest obtained from reference TRBV5-6 and TRBJ1-6, is as follows: DAGVTQSPTHLIKTRGQQVTLRCSPKSGHDTVSWYQQALGQGPQFIFQYYEEEERQRGNFPDRFSGHQFPNYSSELNVNALLLGDSALYLCASSYSDRGGSPLHFGNGTRLTVT.

In this sample, this clonotype turned up a few times. Germline is not matched at one junction end, which may reflect a read error. The chain has TRBV5-1 and TRBJ2-1, with D possibly being TRBD1 (6 bases). There are 12 residues in the CDR3. Germline CDR1 reads SGHRS; CDR2 reads YFSETQ. Here the CDR3 reads CASSPQGSEQFF. CDR3 coding DNA: TGTGCCAGCAGTCCACAGGGAAGTGAGCAGTTCTTC. Full variable domain (remainder filled in from reference TRBV5-1 and TRBJ2-1): KAGVTQTPRYLIKTRGQQVTLSCSPISGHRSVSWYQQTPGQGLQFLFEYFSETQRNKGNFPGRFSGRQFSNSRSEMNVSTLELGDSALYLCASSPQGSEQFFGPGTRLTVL.

This chain uses TRBV20-1 with TRBJ2-2; D gene ambiguous. The length of the CDR3 is 12 residues. Germline lookup yields CDR1 DFQATT and CDR2 SNEGSKA (reference sequence). Deletions cut 3 bases from V and 6 bases from J, with 8 bases between. CDR3 coding DNA: TGCAGTGCTAGTAGGCAGGCCGGGGAGCTGTTTTTT. This gives the protein CSASRQAGELFF.

This clonotype has only a few counts. The CDR3 DNA reads as TGTGCCAGCAGAGGCCCTTCCTACGAGCAGTACTTC. It codes for CASRGPSYEQYF. The V gene is TRBV6-2 or TRBV6-3, the J gene TRBJ2-7; no firm D call. This CDR3 contains 12 residues. Trimming stripped 6 bases from V and 1 base from J, with 7 bases between. CDR1 and CDR2 (germline): MNHEY, SVGEGT.

The chain has TRBV12-3 or TRBV12-4 and TRBJ1-3; a possible D gene is TRBD1 (5 bases). This CDR3 is built from 13 residues. V lost 6 bases and J lost 7, with 13 bases in between. The CDR3 DNA sequence: TGTGCCAGCAGCTTCCGGGGACCTAACACCATATATTTT. This encodes CASSFRGPNTIYF.

The J gene is TRBJ2-3, the V gene TRBV20-1; D gene ambiguous. Trimming removed 1 base at V and 2 bases at J, with 10 bases between. The CDR3 is 14 residues long. Germline CDR1 DFQATT, CDR2 SNEGSKA (reference sequence). The CDR3, as DNA: TGCAGTGCTAGAGTTTCTATGGCCACAGATACGCAGTATTTT. It translates to CSARVSMATDTQYF.

This clonotype was seen a handful of times. The chain joins TRBV20-1 to TRBJ2-7; D possibly corresponds to TRBD2 (5 bases). Trimming took off 3 bases at V and 3 bases at J, with 15 bases between the two ends. Germline V lookup: CDR1 DFQATT, CDR2 SNEGSKA (reference sequence). This CDR3 contains 14 residues. The CDR3 here is CSASGRSGLYEQYF. CDR3 nucleotide sequence: TGCAGTGCTAGTGGCAGGAGCGGTCTCTACGAGCAGTACTTC.

The chain uses TRBV7-2 and TRBJ2-5; the D gene is possibly TRBD2 (6 bases). From germline, CDR1 is SGHTA and CDR2 FQGNSA. The V end was cut by 1 base, the J end by 9 bases, with 9 bases between. The CDR3 has 12 amino acids. CDR3 amino acids: CASSLDRGAQYF. The CDR3 bases are TGTGCCAGCAGCTTAGACCGCGGGGCCCAGTACTTC.

The chain joins TRBV29-1 to TRBJ2-2; 8 nucleotides match TRBD2. The CDR3 sequence is 16 residues long. V gave up 5 bases and J gave up 3 bases; unmatched junction bases: 11. CDR1 is SQVTM, CDR2 ANQGSEA, per germline. The CDR3 region has the DNA TGCAGCGTTCCTAGGGAGGGAGCGGGAGACACCGGGGAGCTGTTTTTT. This gives the protein CSVPREGAGDTGELFF.

This chain uses TRBV3-1 with TRBJ2-7; the D is unclear. Germline CDR1 is LGHDT and CDR2 is YNNKEL (reference sequence). V was clipped by 5 bases and J by 6 bases, with 17 bases between them. This CDR3 has 14 residues. CDR3 protein: CASSDRGRSSEQYF. As DNA, the CDR3 is TGTGCCAGCAGCGATCGTGGTCGCTCGTCCGAGCAGTACTTC.

This rearrangement joins TRBV5-1 to TRBJ2-5; tentatively, D is TRBD1 or TRBD2 (5 bases each). The length of the CDR3 is 14 residues. V was shortened by 4 bases and J by 3 bases, with 13 bases between the two germline ends. Per the germline V gene, CDR1 is SGHRS and CDR2 is YFSETQ. The CDR3 spells CASSHTGDEETQYF. The CDR3 DNA reads as TGCGCCAGCAGCCATACCGGGGACGAAGAGACCCAGTACTTC.